The clone carrying this T cell receptor beta chain was counted many times. What it recognizes is unknown. The record originates from a study of early T cells in non-severe SARS-CoV-2 infection. In the study overall: Unsorted whole-blood RNA was sequenced in bulk, leaving chains unpaired. Study findings and constraints: Clonotype matching in VDJdb favored anti-spike CD8 responses and did not capture private and CD4 specificities.

Trimming at V came to 0 bases and at J to 5 bases, leaving 3 bases not matched to a gene. The CDR3 contains 15 residues. Germline V gives CDR1 SEHNR, CDR2 FQNEAQ (reference sequence). Attachment of unique molecular identifiers to individual cDNA molecules was performed. TCRdb re-called the 5' RACE reads through MiXCR, storing one row per CDR3 protein. The sample shows 40,000 to 60,000 distinct CDR3 sequences, roughly 9.8% of them seen only once. The chain has TRBV7-9 and TRBJ2-5; 10 nucleotides match TRBD2. The sample taken for sequencing was whole blood. The clonotype originates from an adult who was a healthcare worker with PCR-confirmed SARS-CoV-2 infection or an uninfected control (not recorded which). The chain's CDR3 is CASSLAGTSVETQYF. The DNA of the CDR3 is TGTGCCAGCAGCTTAGCCGGGACTAGCGTGGAGACCCAGTACTTC.